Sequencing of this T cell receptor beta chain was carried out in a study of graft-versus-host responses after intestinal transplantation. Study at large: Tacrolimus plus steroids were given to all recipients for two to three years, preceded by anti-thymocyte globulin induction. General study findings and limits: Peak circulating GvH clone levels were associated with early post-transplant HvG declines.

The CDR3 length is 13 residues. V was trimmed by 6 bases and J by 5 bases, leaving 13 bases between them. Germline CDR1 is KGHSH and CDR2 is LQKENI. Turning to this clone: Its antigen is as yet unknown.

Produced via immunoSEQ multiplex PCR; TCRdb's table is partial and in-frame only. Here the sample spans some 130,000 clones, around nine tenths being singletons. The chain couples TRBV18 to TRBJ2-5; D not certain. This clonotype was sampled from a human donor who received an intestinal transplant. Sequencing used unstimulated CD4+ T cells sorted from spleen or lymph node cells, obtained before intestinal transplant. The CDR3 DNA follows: TGTGCCAGCTCTGGTGGGCTGGGGGAGACCCAGTACTTC. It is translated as CASSGGLGETQYF.